What follows are 10 T cell receptor beta chains derived from one specimen sequenced in a study of blood T cell repertoires in COVID-19. Using immunoSEQ multiplex PCR, the repertoire was profiled, and TCRdb retains in-frame clones only, with some absent. The repertoire includes about 260,000 clones, approximately 91% of them detected once, and 0.7% sits in the top ten. The sequenced material came from peripheral blood. These receptors all come from a human donor in a cohort sampled during active COVID-19.

The rearrangement uses TRBV6-5 and TRBJ1-5; TRBD1 agrees at 9 bases. The V gene end was trimmed by 7 bases and the J gene end by 6 bases; junction bases not matched to a gene: 4. CDR3 size: 13 residues. The germline CDR1 and CDR2 sequences are MNHEY and SVGAGI. The CDR3 sequence: CASTTGGSQPQHF. The CDR3 nucleotides read TGTGCCAGCACAACAGGGGGCTCTCAGCCCCAGCATTTT.

The chain joins TRBV9 to TRBJ2-5; the D gene is possibly TRBD2 (6 bases). Germline loops: CDR1 SGDLS, CDR2 YYNGEE. The CDR3 has 14 amino acids. V was pared by 0 bases and J by 3 bases, with 9 bases between. The CDR3 spells CASSVEGGEETQYF. The CDR3, as DNA: TGTGCCAGCAGCGTAGAGGGCGGGGAAGAGACCCAGTACTTC.

The chain has TRBV11-2 and TRBJ1-1; 11 nucleotides align to TRBD1. The V and J ends lost 1 base and 11 bases, in that order; junction bases with no gene match: 6. CDR1 SGHAT and CDR2 FQNNGV come from the germline V gene. This CDR3 spans 14 amino acids. In nucleotides, the CDR3 is TGTGCCAGCAGCTTAGCCTCCGGGACAGGGGGTGCTTTCTTT. Translated, it gives CASSLASGTGGAFF.

This clone occurred a few times. The chain joins TRBV19 to TRBJ1-5; D gene ambiguous. The CDR3 consists of 14 residues. The germline V and J ends were trimmed by 3 bases and 3 bases, with 9 bases remaining between them. CDR1 LNHDA and CDR2 SQIVND come from the germline V gene (reference sequence). CDR3 loop: CASSIEGINQPQHF. The CDR3 region has the DNA TGTGCCAGTAGTATCGAGGGTATCAATCAGCCCCAGCATTTT.

CDR3 coding DNA: TGTGCCAGCTGGGCGGGAGAAAACACAGATACGCAGTATTTT. It encodes CASWAGENTDTQYF. The chain uses TRBV7-2 and TRBJ2-3, with TRBD2 matching over 7 bases. The germline CDR1 and CDR2 sequences are SGHTA and FQGNSA. This CDR3 is built from 14 residues. The V segment lost 8 bases and the J segment 2 bases; nucleotides outside the gene matches: 7.

The chain combines TRBV4-3 with TRBJ1-6; D might be TRBD1 (6 bases). Germline assignment: CDR1 LGHNA and CDR2 YSLEER. V lost 4 bases and J lost 7, with 14 bases in between. This CDR3 contains 15 residues. CDR3 sequence (DNA): TGCGCCAGCAGCCCAGAGGCAGGGGTGAATTCACCCCTCCACTTT. Protein sequence: CASSPEAGVNSPLHF.

The rearrangement joins TRBV5-1 to TRBJ2-2, with D tentatively TRBD1 (6 bases). From germline, CDR1 is SGHRS and CDR2 YFSETQ. This CDR3 is 16 amino acids long. The ends were cut back, 0 bases at V and 6 bases at J, with 15 bases in the middle. CDR3 residues: CASSLVPQGLSGELFF. For the CDR3, the DNA is TGCGCCAGCAGCTTGGTTCCACAGGGTTTGTCCGGGGAGCTGTTTTTT.

The rearrangement uses TRBV28 and TRBJ1-2, with D hard to call. V gave up 8 bases and J gave up 6 bases, with 25 bases separating them. The CDR3 length is 16 residues. Looked up from germline, CDR1 is MDHEN and CDR2 is SYDVKM. The CDR3 bases are TGTGCCAGCTCCCTTATGGCCCCTGAGCAGGTTAATGGCTACACCTTC. It is translated as CASSLMAPEQVNGYTF.

The chain has TRBV13 and TRBJ2-7, with a tentative D call TRBD1 (7 bases). The CDR3 is made up of 14 amino acids. The germline V gene has CDR1 PRHDT and CDR2 FYEKMQ (reference sequence). Trimming removed 3 bases from V and 2 bases from J, with 11 bases in between. The CDR3 is CASSLEGAPYEQYF. As DNA, the CDR3 is TGTGCCAGCAGCTTGGAGGGGGCCCCCTACGAGCAGTACTTC.

The chain is built from TRBV7-9 and TRBJ1-2; unclear D gene. V was shortened by 0 bases and J by 2 bases, with 13 bases between the two germline ends. Per germline, CDR1 SEHNR and CDR2 FQNEAQ (reference sequence). This CDR3 contains 16 residues. DNA for the CDR3: TGTGCCAGCAGCTTAGCGACGGGATTTAAAAACTATGGCTACACCTTC. This encodes CASSLATGFKNYGYTF.